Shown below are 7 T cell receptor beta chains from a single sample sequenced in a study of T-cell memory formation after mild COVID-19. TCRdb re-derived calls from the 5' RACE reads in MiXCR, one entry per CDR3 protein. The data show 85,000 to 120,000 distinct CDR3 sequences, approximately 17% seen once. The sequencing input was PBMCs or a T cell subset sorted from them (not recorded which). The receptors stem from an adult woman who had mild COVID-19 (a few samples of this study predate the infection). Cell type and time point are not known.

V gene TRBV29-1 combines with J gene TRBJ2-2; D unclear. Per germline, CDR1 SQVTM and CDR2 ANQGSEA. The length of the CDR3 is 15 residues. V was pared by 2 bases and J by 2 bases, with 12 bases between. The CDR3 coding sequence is TGCAGCGTTGAACTGGCAAGCAGCAACACCGGGGAGCTGTTTTTT. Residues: CSVELASSNTGELFF.

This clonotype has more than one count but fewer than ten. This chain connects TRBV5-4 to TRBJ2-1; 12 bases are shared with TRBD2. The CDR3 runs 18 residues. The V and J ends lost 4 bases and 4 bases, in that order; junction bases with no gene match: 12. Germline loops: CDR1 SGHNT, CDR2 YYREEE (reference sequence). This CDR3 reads CASSPGTSGPQPYNEQFF. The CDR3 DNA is TGTGCCAGCAGCCCCGGGACTAGCGGGCCCCAGCCGTACAATGAGCAGTTCTTC.

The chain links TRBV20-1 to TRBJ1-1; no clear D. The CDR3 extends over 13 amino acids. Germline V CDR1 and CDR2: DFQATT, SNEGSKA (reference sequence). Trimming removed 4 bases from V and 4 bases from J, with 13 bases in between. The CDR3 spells CSATPGGPTEAFF. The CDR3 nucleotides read TGCAGTGCTACGCCGGGAGGCCCCACTGAAGCTTTCTTT.

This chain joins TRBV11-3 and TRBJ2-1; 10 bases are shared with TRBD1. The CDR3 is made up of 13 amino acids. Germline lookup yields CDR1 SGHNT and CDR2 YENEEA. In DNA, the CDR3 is TGTGCTGCCGGACAGGGGGCCTACAATGAGCAGTTCTTC. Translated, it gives CAAGQGAYNEQFF.

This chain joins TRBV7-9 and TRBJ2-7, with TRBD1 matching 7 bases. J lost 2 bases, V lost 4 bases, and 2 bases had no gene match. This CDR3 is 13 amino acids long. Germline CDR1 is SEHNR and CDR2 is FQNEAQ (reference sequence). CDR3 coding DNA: TGTGCCAGCAGCTACAGGGGAACCTACGAGCAGTACTTC. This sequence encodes CASSYRGTYEQYF. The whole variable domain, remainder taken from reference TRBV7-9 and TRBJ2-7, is DTGVSQNPRHKITKRGQNVTFRCDPISEHNRLYWYRQTLGQGPEFLTYFQNEAQLEKSRLLSDRFSAERPKGSFSTLEIQRTEQGDSAMYLCASSYRGTYEQYFGPGTRLTVT.

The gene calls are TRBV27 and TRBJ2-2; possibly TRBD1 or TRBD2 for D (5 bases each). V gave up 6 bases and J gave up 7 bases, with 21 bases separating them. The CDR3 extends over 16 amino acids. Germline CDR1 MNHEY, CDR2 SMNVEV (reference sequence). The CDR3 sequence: CASRLIPGTGSGELFF. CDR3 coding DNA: TGTGCCAGCAGGCTTATACCGGGAACAGGTAGCGGGGAGCTGTTTTTT.

The CDR3, as DNA: TGTGCCATCAGTGAGCCAGGGCTTAACACTGAAGCTTTCTTT. Protein: CAISEPGLNTEAFF. The chain carries TRBV10-3 and TRBJ1-1; possible D gene TRBD1, 5 bases. Germline CDR1 and CDR2: ENHRY and SYGVKD. V was shortened by 2 bases and J by 2 bases, with 9 bases between the two germline ends. The CDR3 spans 14 residues.